The text below deals with one T cell receptor (beta chain). No antigen is known for it. No much larger clone is present one base from it, and per-base qualities are unavailable. Each clonotype received, on average, about 10x coverage in deep resolution sequencing performed on a MiSeq, where the target depth lay between 1 in 1 million and 1 in 200,000 T cells. TCR beta libraries were generated with the immunoSEQ hsTCRB Kit. As for the authors' bioinformatics: The data were analyzed with ImmunoSEQ Analyzer and ImmunoSEQ Data Assistant, and V, D and J gene assignments followed IMGT definitions. Clonality, which ranges from 0 to 1, was calculated by subtracting the normalized Shannon entropy of productive rearrangement frequencies from one. Only overrepresented clonotypes making up at least 0.05% of the repertoire of each patient were included in the public clonotype analysis. Around 13 age-matched healthy donor repertoires from immuneACCESS were used as controls for clonality. TCRdb stores this immuneACCESS table with in-frame sequences only. Part of the clones is absent; in the studies checked, under half of the shortfall reflects unresolved V genes, and no reason is known for the rest. The D gene and trimming were derived from the DNA, and the V and J assignments and clone size from that table. This sample has about 200,000 clones in its table, and around 70% of those were observed once. The biggest ten clones account for roughly 5.9% of the sample.

The sample belongs to a study of cytotoxic CD8 clonotypes in ibrutinib-treated CLL (dated by TCRdb to the early 2020s). Regarding the complete study: The cohort had some eleven relapsed/refractory and 15 treatment-naive patients; roughly 17 were IGHV unmutated. Patients were still on ibrutinib when every remission and progressive disease sample was collected. On average, each sample had roughly 260,000 productive templates and approximately 89,000 productive rearrangements. Partial responses were observed in about 25 patients and complete responses in 2; after a median follow-up of around 64 months, remission was maintained in 15 or so patients and progression was observed in approximately twelve. Samples at response were collected after a median of 12 months of treatment, with a range of roughly 6 to 36 months. Longitudinal samples were obtainable from about 30% of the roughly 90 participants in the trial. Cryopreserved peripheral blood mononuclear cells were collected before treatment, at response, and at either disease progression or sustained remission.

The time point label for this specimen denotes: about a year on ibrutinib. For TCR beta library preparation, 2 to 2.5 micrograms of genomic DNA were isolated from cryopreserved PBMCs. Longitudinal blood samples from CLL patients receiving ibrutinib monotherapy were subjected to high-throughput TCR beta sequencing. The patients took part in an open-label, single-center phase 2 trial of ibrutinib monotherapy. Findings and caveats that apply to the study as a whole: At baseline, clonality was higher than in age-matched healthy donors and showed a strong correlation with circulating CD8+ T-cell counts. Clonality increased at ibrutinib response, stayed stable in sustained remission, and fell back toward baseline at progression. Public clonotypes were rare and either contracted or stayed stable during treatment, and the rise in clonality at ibrutinib response reflected the expansion of private clonotypes. Lymph node repertoires were not examined, and the timing of sampling was not matched between patients in sustained remission and those whose disease progressed.

The germline V gene supplies CDR1 SGHRS and CDR2 YFSETQ. The CDR3 sequence holds 14 residues, the cysteine and phenylalanine included. The entry retains the CDR3 DNA only, 42 bases that are in frame from base 1. Trimming takes 5 bases from V and 1 base from J, and the germline ends sit 11 bases apart. The chain couples TRBV5-1 to TRBJ2-3, with TRBD2 perhaps the D gene, on 6 matching bases. The sample in question was PBMCs, obtained after 12 months of ibrutinib treatment. The source of this sequence is a human donor with chronic lymphocytic leukemia. The DNA is TGCGCCAGCAGGCGGGATTGGGGCACAGATACGCAGTATTTT. Translated, it gives CASRRDWGTDTQYF.